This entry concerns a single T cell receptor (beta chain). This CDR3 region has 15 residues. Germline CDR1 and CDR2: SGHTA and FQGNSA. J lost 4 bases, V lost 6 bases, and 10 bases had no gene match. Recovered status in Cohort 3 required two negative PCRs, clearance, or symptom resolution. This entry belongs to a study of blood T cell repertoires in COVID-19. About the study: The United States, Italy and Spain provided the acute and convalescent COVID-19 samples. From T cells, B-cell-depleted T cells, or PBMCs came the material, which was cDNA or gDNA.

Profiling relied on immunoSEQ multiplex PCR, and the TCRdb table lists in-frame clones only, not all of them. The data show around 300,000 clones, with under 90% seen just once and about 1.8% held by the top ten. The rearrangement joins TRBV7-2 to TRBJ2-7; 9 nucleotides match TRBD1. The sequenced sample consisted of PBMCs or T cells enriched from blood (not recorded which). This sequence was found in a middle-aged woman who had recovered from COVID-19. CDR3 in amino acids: CASRPGGTGFYEQYF. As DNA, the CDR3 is TGTGCCAGCAGGCCCGGCGGGACAGGGTTTTACGAGCAGTACTTC.